A single sample gave rise to the 25 T cell receptor beta chains below, sequenced in a study of T cell clonotyping in hematopoietic cell transplantation. The method was immunoSEQ multiplex PCR; TCRdb's version includes in-frame clones alone and lacks a portion of them. This table has roughly 15,000 clones, about 94% appearing once. Source: PBMCs, taken 30 days after allogeneic stem cell transplant. The origin of the receptors is a male patient aged 55 to 69 who had an allogeneic stem cell transplant from an unrelated donor, so the T cells may come from the graft donor. Some clones in this sample may be carry-over from other donors' samples.

The V and J genes are TRBV30 and TRBJ2-7, with D uncertain. The CDR3 is made up of 16 amino acids. Germline V gene data show CDR1 as GTSNPN and CDR2 as SVGIG (reference sequence). Trimming took 2 bases from V and 7 from J, leaving 24 bases between them. The CDR3 coding sequence is TGTGCCTGGAGTCCCCCCCGAGACACCGGACGGTGGGAGCAGTACTTC. Translation gives CAWSPPRDTGRWEQYF.

This sequence joins TRBV6-5 and TRBJ1-1; D is perhaps TRBD1 (5 bases). CDR3 size: 15 residues. Germline loops: CDR1 MNHEY, CDR2 SVGAGI. Trimming shortened V by 8 bases and J by 2 bases, and 18 bases separated the two germline ends. The chain's CDR3 is CASEGPRQKNTEAFF. The CDR3 DNA reads TGTGCCAGCGAAGGTCCGAGACAGAAAAACACTGAAGCTTTCTTT.

This chain joins TRBV6-6 and TRBJ2-7; D remains unclear. Per germline, CDR1 MNHNY and CDR2 SVGAGI (reference sequence). Trimming removed 7 bases at V and 5 bases at J, with 9 bases between. The CDR3 is 11 amino acids. CDR3 coding DNA: TGTGCCAGCACCCTCGAGAACGAGCAGTACTTC. As protein: CASTLENEQYF.

This clone was seen just once. The chain joins TRBV19 to TRBJ2-2, with D hard to call. The germline gives CDR1 LNHDA, CDR2 SQIVND (reference sequence). This CDR3 is 13 amino acids long. The V end was cut by 6 bases, the J end by 0 bases, with 5 bases between. The CDR3 loop reads CASSGTNTGELFF. As DNA, the CDR3 is TGTGCCAGTAGCGGCACGAACACCGGGGAGCTGTTTTTT.

This chain connects TRBV7-2 to TRBJ2-2, with TRBD1 as a possible D gene (6 bases). The CDR3 is 11 amino acids. Germline V CDR1 and CDR2: SGHTA, FQGNSA. Trimming pared 5 bases from V and 15 bases from J, leaving 13 bases between. This CDR3 is CASSQLGAVFF. Written as DNA, the CDR3 is TGTGCCAGCAGCCAGCTGGGGGCGGTGTTTTTT.

This chain uses TRBV2 with TRBJ2-4; 7 bases agree with TRBD2. Per germline, CDR1 SNHLY and CDR2 FYNNEI. The CDR3 extends over 16 amino acids. V lost 6 bases to trimming and J lost 1 base; unmatched junction nucleotides: 9. The CDR3 sequence: CASSSGLGGAKNIQYF. The CDR3 region has the DNA TGTGCCAGCAGCTCTGGACTAGGAGGCGCCAAAAACATTCAGTACTTC.

This clone was picked up one time. V is TRBV5-1 and J is TRBJ1-1; the D is unclear. Germline CDR1 reads SGHRS; CDR2 reads YFSETQ. Trimming took 4 bases from V and 0 from J, leaving 10 bases between them. The CDR3 has 14 residues. CDR3 amino acids: CASSGLGMNTEAFF. The CDR3 DNA follows: TGCGCCAGCAGCGGTTTAGGGATGAACACTGAAGCTTTCTTT.

The rearrangement joins TRBV2 to TRBJ1-2; D may be TRBD1 (6 bases). V lost 5 bases, J lost 8 bases, and 18 bases lay in between. Germline values: CDR1 SNHLY, CDR2 FYNNEI. The CDR3 runs to 14 residues. CDR3 protein: CASSLHRDSVGYTF. Here the CDR3 DNA reads TGTGCCAGCAGTCTACACAGGGATTCTGTAGGCTACACCTTC.

V gene TRBV30 combines with J gene TRBJ2-7, with D unresolved. Germline CDR1 is GTSNPN and CDR2 is SVGIG (reference sequence). The CDR3 sequence is 14 residues long. V dropped 0 bases and J dropped 3 bases, with 12 bases sitting between them. This chain's CDR3 is CAWSVEQVNYEQYF. The CDR3 coding sequence is TGTGCCTGGAGTGTCGAGCAGGTAAACTACGAGCAGTACTTC.

This chain links TRBV7-2 with TRBJ1-1, with D tentatively TRBD1 (6 bases). V lost 1 base and J 1 base, leaving 7 bases between the germline ends. The CDR3 sequence is 14 residues long. Germline-derived CDR1 and CDR2 are SGHTA and FQGNSA. The CDR3 spells CASSLVGQNTEAFF. In nucleotides, the CDR3 is TGTGCCAGCAGCTTAGTGGGACAGAACACTGAAGCTTTCTTT.

The chain carries TRBV19 and TRBJ1-1, with unresolved D. CDR1 LNHDA and CDR2 SQIVND come from the germline V gene (reference sequence). The germline V and J ends were trimmed by 6 bases and 4 bases, with 15 bases remaining between them. This CDR3 has 14 amino acids. The CDR3 reads CASSGVTTGTEAFF. The CDR3 nucleotides are TGTGCCAGTAGCGGGGTAACGACGGGCACTGAAGCTTTCTTT.

The chain employs TRBV27 and TRBJ1-4, with D possibly TRBD1 on 6 matching bases. This CDR3 is built from 15 residues. V dropped 5 bases and J dropped 5 bases, with 15 bases sitting between them. Germline V gene sequence: CDR1 MNHEY, CDR2 SMNVEV (reference sequence). The CDR3 sequence: CASSPRGGTNEKLFF. CDR3 nucleotide sequence: TGTGCCAGCAGTCCTAGGGGGGGAACAAATGAAAAACTGTTTTTT. Using reference TRBV27 and TRBJ1-4 for the parts outside the CDR3, the full variable domain is EAQVTQNPRYLITVTGKKLTVTCSQNMNHEYMSWYRQDPGLGLRQIYYSMNVEVTDKGDVPEGYKVSRKEKRNFPLILESPSPNQTSLYFCASSPRGGTNEKLFFGSGTQLSVL.

The chain employs TRBV11-2 and TRBJ1-4; D gene uncertain. The CDR3 spans 14 residues. V was cut by 1 base and J by 7 bases, with 10 bases left in between. CDR1 is SGHAT, CDR2 FQNNGV, per germline. The CDR3 bases are TGTGCCAGCAGCTTAGGGGTAACGTCTGAAAAACTGTTTTTT. It specifies CASSLGVTSEKLFF.

J is TRBJ2-7 and V is TRBV9; D gene uncertain. The V end lost 0 bases, the J end lost 0 bases, and 10 bases lay between the germline ends. The CDR3 consists of 15 residues. Germline assignment: CDR1 SGDLS and CDR2 YYNGEE. The CDR3 DNA sequence: TGTGCCAGCAGCGTAGCGGGTGGGCCCTCCTACGAGCAGTACTTC. Its protein product is CASSVAGGPSYEQYF.

The rearrangement joins TRBV10-3 to TRBJ1-3; no definite D call. Germline CDR1 is ENHRY and CDR2 is SYGVKD. The CDR3 length is 11 residues. Trimming took off 6 bases at V and 3 bases at J, with 3 bases between the two ends. CDR3: CAISGGNTIYF. CDR3 sequence (DNA): TGTGCCATCAGCGGTGGAAACACCATATATTTT.

The V and J genes are TRBV6-1 and TRBJ1-6; no firm D call. The CDR3 sequence is 15 residues long. CDR1 MNHNS and CDR2 SASEGT come from the germline V gene. V shed 0 bases and J shed 5 bases, with 8 bases lying between them. The CDR3 region is CASSEAVGHNSPLHF. Written as DNA, the CDR3 is TGTGCCAGCAGTGAAGCGGTCGGCCATAATTCACCCCTCCACTTT.

The V gene is TRBV6-1, the J gene TRBJ2-7, with TRBD1 identical over 8 bases. V shed 3 bases and J 10 bases; nucleotides not matched to a gene: 11. CDR3 length: 14 amino acids. Germline V gene sequence: CDR1 MNHNS, CDR2 SASEGT. The DNA for the CDR3 is TGTGCCAGCAGTGACCCGGACAGGGTGCAAGGTCAGTACTTC. Translating it yields CASSDPDRVQGQYF.

This chain connects TRBV10-3 to TRBJ2-3, with TRBD2 as a possible D gene (6 bases). The ends were cut back, 11 bases at V and 6 bases at J, with 15 bases in the middle. The CDR3 is made up of 12 amino acids. The germline V gene has CDR1 ENHRY and CDR2 SYGVKD. The CDR3 bases are TGTGCCTCACGGAGGGACGCTGATACGCAGTATTTT. It translates to CASRRDADTQYF.

J is TRBJ2-7 and V is TRBV5-1; D uncertain. CDR3 length: 14 amino acids. Between the trimmed V and J ends, which lost 0 bases and 3 bases, there was a span of 10 bases. CDR1 is SGHRS, CDR2 YFSETQ, per germline. The CDR3 DNA is TGCGCCAGCAGCTTGGTACCAGGAAACTACGAGCAGTACTTC. Its translation: CASSLVPGNYEQYF.

This clone was detected only once. J is TRBJ1-1 and V is TRBV19, with TRBD1 as a possible D gene (5 bases). The CDR3 covers 15 residues. V was trimmed by 2 bases and J by 2 bases, leaving 12 bases between them. Germline CDR1 LNHDA, CDR2 SQIVND (reference sequence). The CDR3 DNA is TGTGCCAGTAGTATACAGGGTCCCCCTAACACTGAAGCTTTCTTT. This sequence encodes CASSIQGPPNTEAFF.

J is TRBJ2-7 and V is TRBV7-2; TRBD1 matches at 8 bases. CDR1 and CDR2 (germline): SGHTA, FQGNSA. This CDR3 has 14 amino acids. V trimming: 1 base; J trimming: 4 bases; junction bases outside the gene matches: 3. The CDR3 sequence is CASSLEQGAYEQYF. The CDR3 coding sequence is TGTGCCAGCAGCTTAGAGCAGGGGGCGTACGAGCAGTACTTC.

The CDR3 bases are TGTGCCATCAGTGAGTCAGTGAAAGCGGCAGGGAGTCAGCCCCAGCATTTT. As protein: CAISESVKAAGSQPQHF. The chain employs TRBV10-3 and TRBJ1-5, with D maybe TRBD1 (5 bases). The CDR3 runs to 17 residues. Trimming cost V 0 bases and J 6 bases, with 18 bases left between them. In germline, CDR1 is ENHRY, CDR2 SYGVKD.

The V gene is TRBV5-4, the J gene TRBJ1-2; 7 nucleotides agree with TRBD1. Germline V gene data show CDR1 as SGHNT and CDR2 as YYREEE (reference sequence). The V gene end was trimmed by 5 bases and the J gene end by 2 bases; junction bases not matched to a gene: 12. The CDR3 is 16 residues long. DNA for the CDR3: TGTGCCAGCAGAAGAATGGCAGGGGGTGTAAACTATGGCTACACCTTC. The encoded protein is CASRRMAGGVNYGYTF.

This clone was seen a single time. The V gene is TRBV5-6, the J gene TRBJ1-2; perhaps TRBD1 as D (6 bases). Trimming left V 0 bases short and J 0 bases short, with 15 bases between. CDR3 length: 17 residues. Germline lookup yields CDR1 SGHDT and CDR2 YYEEEE. The CDR3 DNA sequence: TGTGCCAGCAGCTTGGCCGGGGGCAGGAATGCTAACTATGGCTACACCTTC. Translating it yields CASSLAGGRNANYGYTF.

The chain has TRBV11-2 and TRBJ2-7; no reliable D call. Germline loops: CDR1 SGHAT, CDR2 FQNNGV. V was shortened by 4 bases and J by 4 bases, with 20 bases between the two germline ends. This CDR3 is built from 16 residues. The CDR3 loop is CASSSIRTEALYEQYF. CDR3 DNA: TGTGCCAGCAGCTCCATCCGGACGGAAGCCCTGTACGAGCAGTACTTC.